Below, 29 T cell receptor beta chains from the same sample are listed, as sequenced in a study of human T cells and chemical hapten exposure (dated by TCRdb to the early 2020s). The method was RACE. Sequencing took place on a NextSeq 500. Starting from the raw public reads, TCRdb applied fastp trimming at Q25, assembled clones with MiXCR and retained in-frame beta chains. Each entry is one CDR3 protein sequence, shown with its most common DNA and genes. The sample includes some 350,000 distinct CDR3 sequences, with about 6% observed a single time. 4.5% to 6% of the sample is taken by the ten largest. The label giving this sample's time point can be read as: patch test 2, 6 weeks after DPC sensitization. Read against the paper, the sample's treatment or condition label means: therapeutic diphenylcyclopropenone sensitization with weekly scalp DPC. The sample in question was whole blood, obtained in connection with sensitization to the hapten diphenylcyclopropenone (DPC). These TCRs come from a woman aged 18-35 years with alopecia areata. Some clones in this sample may be carry-over from other donors' samples.

The J gene is TRBJ1-1, the V gene TRBV7-2; D uncertain. The CDR3 is 14 amino acids. In germline, CDR1 is SGHTA, CDR2 FQGNSA. Trimming shortened V by 2 bases and J by 11 bases, and 18 bases separated the two germline ends. The CDR3 protein is CASSLTIGGPYAFF. In nucleotides, the CDR3 is TGTGCCAGCAGCTTAACAATCGGCGGTCCATATGCTTTCTTT.

The chain couples TRBV29-1 to TRBJ2-1; 8 positions agree with TRBD2. CDR1 is SQVTM, CDR2 ANQGSEA, per germline. The CDR3 length is 13 residues. V lost 1 base to trimming and J lost 8 bases; unmatched junction nucleotides: 4. CDR3 bases: TGCAGCGTTGAAGGACTAGCGTACGATGAGCAGTTCTTC. This gives the protein CSVEGLAYDEQFF.

This clonotype was seen only a few times. The rearrangement uses TRBV7-9 and TRBJ1-5; D is perhaps TRBD1 (5 bases). CDR1 is SEHNR, CDR2 FQNEAQ, per germline (reference sequence). With 1 base removed from V and 3 bases from J, the gap between germline ends came to 7 bases. CDR3 size: 14 residues. The CDR3 coding sequence is TGTGCCAGCAGCTTAGTGGACAACAATCAGCCCCAGCATTTT. It encodes CASSLVDNNQPQHF.

This clonotype has more than one count but fewer than ten. This chain connects TRBV11-2 to TRBJ2-3; D unresolved. CDR3 length equals 12 residues. The germline V gene has CDR1 SGHAT and CDR2 FQNNGV. Between the trimmed V and J ends, which lost 7 bases and 7 bases, there was a span of 12 bases. The CDR3 sequence: CASNKGKNTQYF. Here the CDR3 DNA reads TGTGCCAGCAATAAAGGGAAGAATACGCAGTATTTT.

This clonotype has ten or more counts. J is TRBJ2-5 and V is TRBV5-1; TRBD1 aligns across 9 bases. The germline CDR1 and CDR2 sequences are SGHRS and YFSETQ. With 0 bases clipped from V and 4 bases from J, the junction kept 4 bases outside the gene matches. The length of the CDR3 is 15 residues. Here the CDR3 DNA reads TGCGCCAGCAGCTTGGTGGGACAGGGAGTAGAGACCCAGTACTTC. Its translation is CASSLVGQGVETQYF.

This clonotype was recorded at least ten times. This chain connects TRBV4-3 to TRBJ2-1, with a possible D match to TRBD1 (6 bases). Germline CDR1 is LGHNA and CDR2 is YSLEER. Trimming cost V 1 base and J 9 bases, with 13 bases left between them. CDR3 length: 14 amino acids. The CDR3 spells CASSQGQGMGEQFF. The CDR3 DNA follows: TGCGCCAGCAGCCAAGGTCAGGGGATGGGTGAGCAGTTCTTC.

Only a few counts were recorded for this clonotype. The chain couples TRBV27 to TRBJ2-7, with 9 nucleotides matching TRBD2. J lost 4 bases, V lost 2 bases, and 6 bases had no gene match. Germline V gene data show CDR1 as MNHEY and CDR2 as SMNVEV (reference sequence). The CDR3 is 15 amino acids. Here the CDR3 reads CASSLSGGPPYEQYF. The CDR3 DNA sequence: TGTGCCAGCAGTTTAAGCGGGGGGCCCCCTTACGAGCAGTACTTC.

This clonotype has more than one count but fewer than ten. J is TRBJ1-3 and V is TRBV25-1, with 9 bases fitting TRBD1. Germline CDR1 is MGHDK and CDR2 is SYGVNS. CDR3 length: 17 residues. J lost 2 bases, V lost 4 bases, and 9 bases had no gene match. The CDR3 sequence is CASSGRQGGWTGNTIYF. The DNA of the CDR3 is TGTGCCAGCAGTGGCAGACAGGGGGGCTGGACTGGAAACACCATATATTTT.

In this sample, this clonotype turned up a few times. V gene TRBV29-1 combines with J gene TRBJ2-7; D may correspond to TRBD1 or TRBD2 (6 bases each). CDR3 length equals 14 residues. The ends were cut back, 4 bases at V and 2 bases at J, with 15 bases in the middle. Germline lookup yields CDR1 SQVTM and CDR2 ANQGSEA. CDR3 protein: CSVARAGGPYEQYF. CDR3 nucleotide sequence: TGCAGCGTTGCCAGGGCCGGGGGCCCCTACGAGCAGTACTTC.

This clonotype was recorded many times. This chain joins TRBV5-1 and TRBJ2-3; D is ambiguous. Germline V lookup: CDR1 SGHRS, CDR2 YFSETQ. There are 12 residues in the CDR3. The V end was cut by 0 bases, the J end by 14 bases, with 13 bases between. CDR3 sequence: CASSLDGPRTYF. In DNA form, the CDR3 reads TGCGCCAGCAGCTTGGACGGCCCCCGAACGTATTTT.

The chain is built from TRBV20-1 and TRBJ2-3; 12 bases agree with TRBD2. The V segment lost 3 bases and the J segment 0 bases; nucleotides outside the gene matches: 10. This CDR3 region has 18 residues. The germline V gene encodes CDR1 DFQATT and CDR2 SNEGSKA (reference sequence). CDR3 region: CSASGLAGGIRSTDTQYF. The CDR3 bases are TGCAGTGCTAGTGGTCTAGCGGGGGGGATAAGAAGCACAGATACGCAGTATTTT.

The V gene is TRBV3-1, the J gene TRBJ2-1; weak D call: TRBD2 (5 bases). CDR1 and CDR2 from the germline V gene are LGHDT and YNNKEL (reference sequence). The CDR3 totals 13 residues. Trimming removed 1 base at V and 9 bases at J, with 10 bases between. The CDR3: CASSQVRAGEQFF. CDR3 coding DNA: TGTGCCAGCAGCCAAGTGAGGGCGGGTGAGCAGTTCTTC.

This clonotype was seen repeatedly, ten times or more. The CDR3 DNA reads as TGTGCCAGCAGTGAGCTAGCGGGGGCCAACACCGGGGAGCTGTTTTTT. Its protein product is CASSELAGANTGELFF. V gene TRBV12-3 or TRBV12-4 combines with J gene TRBJ2-2, with 10 bases lining up with TRBD2. V lost 5 bases and J lost 2; bases outside the gene matches: 5. CDR3 length: 16 residues.

V gene TRBV9 combines with J gene TRBJ2-2, with 7 nucleotides matching TRBD1. V shed 0 bases, J shed 1 base, and the junction held 6 bases outside the gene matches. Looked up from germline, CDR1 is SGDLS and CDR2 is YYNGEE. CDR3 length: 17 amino acids. Here the CDR3 DNA reads TGTGCCAGCAGCGTAGATATCACAGGGGTGAACACCGGGGAGCTGTTTTTT. Translated, it gives CASSVDITGVNTGELFF.

The rearrangement uses TRBV18 and TRBJ1-1; TRBD1 might be the D (6 bases). The CDR3 runs to 16 residues. Germline-derived CDR1 and CDR2 are KGHSH and LQKENI. V shed 5 bases and J shed 1 base, with 17 bases lying between them. For the CDR3, the DNA is TGTGCCAGCTCATCCTGGGGGGCGGGGAAGAACACTGAAGCTTTCTTT. Protein sequence: CASSSWGAGKNTEAFF. Full variable domain (remainder filled in from reference TRBV18 and TRBJ1-1): NAGVMQNPRHLVRRRGQEARLRCSPMKGHSHVYWYRQLPEEGLKFMVYLQKENIIDESGMPKERFSAEFPKEGPSILRIQQVVRGDSAAYFCASSSWGAGKNTEAFFGQGTRLTVV.

The chain couples TRBV5-1 to TRBJ1-4; D gene uncertain. This CDR3 is built from 13 residues. Germline V gene data show CDR1 as SGHRS and CDR2 as YFSETQ. Trimming stripped 3 bases from V and 8 bases from J, with 11 bases between. CDR3 sequence reads: CASSSPPEEKLFF. The CDR3 coding sequence is TGCGCCAGCAGCTCCCCCCCGGAAGAAAAACTGTTTTTT.

This clonotype appeared many times. The chain carries TRBV6-4 and TRBJ2-3; 9 bases match TRBD2. Germline CDR1 and CDR2: MRHNA and SNTAGT. V lost 0 bases and J lost 4; bases outside the gene matches: 5. The CDR3 runs to 16 residues. This CDR3 reads CASSDSSAGGPDTQYF. In DNA, the CDR3 is TGTGCCAGCAGTGACTCTTCGGCGGGGGGGCCAGATACGCAGTATTTT.

The chain has TRBV20-1 and TRBJ2-2; D remains unclear. The V gene lost 2 bases and the J gene lost 5 bases, with 9 bases spanning the gap. The CDR3 runs to 13 residues. Germline V gene data show CDR1 as DFQATT and CDR2 as SNEGSKA (reference sequence). CDR3 region: CSARMIGTGELFF. Written as DNA, the CDR3 is TGCAGTGCTAGAATGATAGGAACCGGGGAGCTGTTTTTT.

This chain uses TRBV7-3 with TRBJ2-2, with D possibly matching TRBD2 (5 bases). CDR3 length: 14 residues. Germline V CDR1 and CDR2: SGHTA, FQGTGA. V was clipped by 2 bases and J by 5 bases, with 9 bases between them. The CDR3 here is CASSLFSGTGELFF. The CDR3 coding sequence is TGTGCCAGCAGCTTATTCTCGGGGACCGGGGAGCTGTTTTTT.

This clonotype was recorded at least ten times. The rearrangement links TRBV7-9 to TRBJ1-2; D is unclear. There are 14 residues in the CDR3. With 4 bases removed from V and 8 bases from J, the gap between germline ends came to 17 bases. The germline V gene encodes CDR1 SEHNR and CDR2 FQNEAQ (reference sequence). CDR3 nucleotide sequence: TGTGCCAGCAGCTCCAACCGGGCCCCCTTGGGCTACACCTTC. Its protein product is CASSSNRAPLGYTF.

This clonotype was counted many times. The chain couples TRBV10-3 to TRBJ1-5; TRBD1 matches 7 bases. Trimming at V came to 4 bases and at J to 6 bases, leaving 6 bases not matched to a gene. This CDR3 region has 14 residues. Germline CDR1 and CDR2: ENHRY and SYGVKD. CDR3 sequence: CAISGQGGGQPQHF. In DNA form, the CDR3 reads TGTGCCATCAGTGGACAGGGAGGAGGTCAGCCCCAGCATTTT.

The V and J genes are TRBV24-1 and TRBJ2-1; 7 nucleotides match TRBD1. This CDR3 comprises 13 residues. Germline V lookup: CDR1 KGHDR, CDR2 SFDVKD. The ends lost 6 bases at V and 12 bases at J; junction bases unmatched: 10. CDR3 sequence reads: CATSSYRGLGQFF. CDR3 DNA sequence: TGTGCCACCAGTTCCTACAGGGGCTTGGGGCAGTTCTTC.

The chain couples TRBV10-3 to TRBJ2-1; the match to TRBD2 covers 14 bases. The germline gives CDR1 ENHRY, CDR2 SYGVKD. J gave up 15 bases and V 10 bases, and 5 bases lay outside the gene matches. CDR3 length: 11 amino acids. The CDR3 nucleotides read TGTGCCACCTCGACTAGCGGGGGGGTGTTCTTC. It translates to CATSTSGGVFF.

The V gene is TRBV12-3 or TRBV12-4, the J gene TRBJ1-4; the D is unclear. The V and J ends lost 5 bases and 7 bases respectively, with 5 bases between them. This CDR3 contains 11 residues. The CDR3 region has the DNA TGTGCCAGCAGTACCAGTGAAAAACTGTTTTTT. This encodes CASSTSEKLFF.

This clonotype was recorded many times. The chain joins TRBV7-2 to TRBJ1-1; maybe TRBD1 (5 bases). V was trimmed by 5 bases and J by 0 bases, leaving 13 bases between them. Per germline, CDR1 SGHTA and CDR2 FQGNSA. The CDR3 sequence is 15 residues long. CDR3 in amino acids: CASSRPGRLNTEAFF. The DNA for the CDR3 is TGTGCCAGCAGCCGGCCGGGACGTCTGAACACTGAAGCTTTCTTT. Supplemented by reference TRBV7-2 and TRBJ1-1, the full variable domain reads GAGVSQSPSNKVTEKGKDVELRCDPISGHTALYWYRQSLGQGLEFLIYFQGNSAPDKSGLPSDRFSAERTGGSVSTLTIQRTQQEDSAVYLCASSRPGRLNTEAFFGQGTRLTVV.

This clonotype was seen at least ten times. This sequence joins TRBV7-8 and TRBJ2-1; D remains unclear. The CDR3 loop spans 11 amino acids. The V end was cut by 2 bases, the J end by 7 bases, with 3 bases between. Germline assignment: CDR1 SGHVS and CDR2 FQNEAQ. The CDR3: CASSLWNEQFF. DNA for the CDR3: TGTGCCAGCAGCTTATGGAATGAGCAGTTCTTC.

This clonotype was seen only a few times. The V call is TRBV28, the J call TRBJ1-4; a possible D gene is TRBD1 (5 bases). CDR3 size: 17 residues. Germline V gives CDR1 MDHEN, CDR2 SYDVKM. Between the trimmed V and J ends, which lost 6 bases and 5 bases, there was a span of 22 bases. The CDR3 coding sequence is TGTGCCAGCAGCTTAGCGTTTACCGGGACGGCGAATGAAAAACTGTTTTTT. This codes for CASSLAFTGTANEKLFF. The full variable domain, completed using reference TRBV28 and TRBJ1-4, is DVKVTQSSRYLVKRTGEKVFLECVQDMDHENMFWYRQDPGLGLRLIYFSYDVKMKEKGDIPEGYSVSREKKERFSLILESASTNQTSMYLCASSLAFTGTANEKLFFGSGTQLSVL.

This clonotype was seen a few times. The chain carries TRBV5-1 and TRBJ2-6; D not resolved. The ends were cut back, 5 bases at V and 2 bases at J, with 8 bases in the middle. This CDR3 has 14 residues. Germline CDR1 SGHRS, CDR2 YFSETQ. The chain's CDR3 is CASRITTGANVLTF. As DNA, the CDR3 is TGCGCCAGCAGGATAACGACTGGGGCCAACGTCCTGACTTTC.

This clonotype was counted a few times. The genes are TRBV10-3 and TRBJ2-3; D may be TRBD2 (7 bases). The CDR3 length is 14 residues. From germline, CDR1 is ENHRY and CDR2 SYGVKD. Trimming cost V 7 bases and J 2 bases, with 13 bases left between them. CDR3 in DNA: TGTGCCATCAATTGGCGGGGGCCCACAGATACGCAGTATTTT. Protein product: CAINWRGPTDTQYF.